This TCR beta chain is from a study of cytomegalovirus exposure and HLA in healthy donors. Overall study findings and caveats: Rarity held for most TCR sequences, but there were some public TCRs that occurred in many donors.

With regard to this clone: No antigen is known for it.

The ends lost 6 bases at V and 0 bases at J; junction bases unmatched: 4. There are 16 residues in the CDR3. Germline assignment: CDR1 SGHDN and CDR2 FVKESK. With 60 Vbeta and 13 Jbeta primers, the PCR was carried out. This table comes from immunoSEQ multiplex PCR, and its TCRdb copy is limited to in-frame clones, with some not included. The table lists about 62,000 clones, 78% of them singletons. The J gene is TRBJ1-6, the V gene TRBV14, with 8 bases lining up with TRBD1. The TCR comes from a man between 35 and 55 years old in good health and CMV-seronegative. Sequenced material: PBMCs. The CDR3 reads CASSRQGSSYNSPLHF. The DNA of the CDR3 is TGTGCCAGCAGTCGACAGGGGAGCTCCTATAATTCACCCCTCCACTTT. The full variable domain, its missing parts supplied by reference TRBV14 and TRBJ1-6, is EAGVTQFPSHSVIEKGQTVTLRCDPISGHDNLYWYRRVMGKEIKFLLHFVKESKQDESGMPNNRFLAERTGGTYSTLKVQPAELEDSGVYFCASSRQGSSYNSPLHFGNGTRLTVT.